This T cell receptor beta chain was observed in a study of early T cells in non-severe SARS-CoV-2 infection. One entry per CDR3 protein results from TCRdb running MiXCR on the 5' RACE reads. The sample has 70,000 or so distinct CDR3 sequences, roughly 4.9% seen once. CDR1 is MNHEY and CDR2 is SVGAGI in the germline V gene. V lost 5 bases and J lost 4, with 8 bases in between. The CDR3 consists of 12 residues. This clonotype showed up many times. The rearrangement joins TRBV6-5 to TRBJ1-1; the D gene is possibly TRBD1 (5 bases). Sequences were derived from whole blood, sampled at baseline. The TCR sequence derives from an adult who was a healthcare worker with PCR-confirmed SARS-CoV-2 infection or an uninfected control (not recorded which). The donor label of this sample is uncertain. The CDR3, as DNA: TGTGCCAGCAGTCGGGGGGTCACTGAAGCTTTCTTT. It codes for CASSRGVTEAFF.